These T cell receptor beta chains were read from a single sample in a study of shared clonotypes between healthy human individuals. Libraries were prepared by immunoSEQ multiplex PCR; TCRdb keeps only in-frame clonotypes and omits some of them. The sample shows about 2.1 million clones, roughly 91% of them seen only once. Sequencing used naive CD8+ T cells from PBMCs. The source is a young man in good health. Some clones in this sample may be carry-over from other donors' samples. Each CDR3 is given with its conserved first and last residue. The D gene is left open where the match is weak. Clone size is not always given. Where it is, it says once, few, many or a class for expanded clones.

CDR3 DNA,CDR3 protein,clone size,J gene,D gene,V gene
TGTGCCAGCAGTTACTCGCCAGGGACTGAAGCTTTCTTT,CASSYSPGTEAFF,.,TRBJ1-1,.,TRBV6-5
TGTGCCAGCGGGAGGGGGAAGATAGACGGCTACACCTTC,CASGRGKIDGYTF,.,TRBJ1-2,.,TRBV7-8
TGTGCCAGCAGTTTAGTGCGGGAGGGCCTATTGTGGGAGACCCAGTACTTC,CASSLVREGLLWETQYF,.,TRBJ2-5,TRBD2,TRBV28
TGTGCCAGCAGCGCACCCATGGGAGCGGGAGGGGACAATGAGCAGTTCTTC,CASSAPMGAGGDNEQFF,.,TRBJ2-1,TRBD2,TRBV9
TGTGCCAGCAGCCCCTTCTTAGGAAGTGGTGAAAAACTGTTTTTT,CASSPFLGSGEKLFF,.,TRBJ1-4,.,TRBV7-8
TGTGCCAGCAGCGTACTGGGGTTAGGCACAGATACGCAGTATTTT,CASSVLGLGTDTQYF,once,TRBJ2-3,.,TRBV9
TGTGCCAGTAGCCCAGGGACCCGGAACACTGAAGCTTTCTTT,CASSPGTRNTEAFF,.,TRBJ1-1,.,TRBV19
TGTGCCAGCAGCGTAGCGGCAGGGGGCTTCTCAGATACGCAGTATTTT,CASSVAAGGFSDTQYF,.,TRBJ2-3,TRBD1,TRBV9
TGCAGCGTTGAAGGGCAGGGGCTCTACAATGAGCAGTTCTTC,CSVEGQGLYNEQFF,.,TRBJ2-1,.,TRBV29-1
TGCGCCAGCAGTGAGGGGAGCTCCTACGAGCAGTACTTC,CASSEGSSYEQYF,.,TRBJ2-7,.,TRBV10-2
TGTGCCAGCCAGGACCTCCCGGCCCCCGGGGAGCTGTTTTTT,CASQDLPAPGELFF,.,TRBJ2-2,.,TRBV27
TGTGCCAGCAGTCTTGGACGGGTGAACACTGAAGCTTTCTTT,CASSLGRVNTEAFF,.,TRBJ1-1,.,TRBV27
TGTGCCAGCAGTGAGGAGGGCCAGGGGTACACGAATGAGCAGTTCTTC,CASSEEGQGYTNEQFF,.,TRBJ2-1,.,TRBV6-1
TGTGCCAGCAGTTCCCCCGATAGGGGACGTGGCTACACCTTC,CASSSPDRGRGYTF,.,TRBJ1-2,.,TRBV6-5
TGTGCCAGCAGTGTAAATAGCAATCAGCCCCAGCATTTT,CASSVNSNQPQHF,.,TRBJ1-5,.,TRBV27
TGCGCCAGCAGCCAAAGGGGGACAGGGTTCCACGAGCAGTACTTC,CASSQRGTGFHEQYF,.,TRBJ2-7,TRBD1,TRBV4-3
TGTGCCAGCAGCCCCCGGACAGGAGTACACGAGACCCAGTACTTC,CASSPRTGVHETQYF,.,TRBJ2-5,TRBD1,TRBV7-9
TGTGCCAGCAGTGAATACAGGGGTACCTACAATGAGCAGTTCTTC,CASSEYRGTYNEQFF,.,TRBJ2-1,TRBD1,TRBV6-1
TGTGCCAGCAGTGAAGGGACAGTTAATAGCAATCAGCCCCAGCATTTT,CASSEGTVNSNQPQHF,.,TRBJ1-5,.,TRBV6-1
TGTGCCACCAGCCTTGGGACAGATACGCAGTATTTT,CATSLGTDTQYF,.,TRBJ2-3,.,TRBV15
TGTGCCATCAGTGAGTCGAATCACCCCAGGGGTAAGGGCTACACCTTC,CAISESNHPRGKGYTF,.,TRBJ1-2,.,TRBV10-3
TGCAGCGTGCCGTCGCGGGAGGTCCCCGGGGAGCTGTTTTTT,CSVPSREVPGELFF,.,TRBJ2-2,TRBD2,TRBV29-1
TGTGCTAGTGGTTTGGGCGAAGGGGGGAATGGCTACACCTTC,CASGLGEGGNGYTF,.,TRBJ1-2,.,TRBV12-5
TGCGCCAGCAGCCAAGATGGCTCTGGGGAAACCGGAAGGGTCTACGAGCAGTACTTC,CASSQDGSGETGRVYEQYF,.,TRBJ2-7,.,TRBV4-1
TGTGCCAGCAGCTTAGGGTGGAGCGGGGGCACCTACGAGCAGTACTTC,CASSLGWSGGTYEQYF,.,TRBJ2-7,TRBD2,TRBV7-9
TGTGCCATCAGCCTCGACCGGGAGGGGGAGCAGTACTTC,CAISLDREGEQYF,.,TRBJ2-7,TRBD2,TRBV10-3
TGTGCCAGCAGTCCCTGGACAGGGCGGGATGGCTACACCTTC,CASSPWTGRDGYTF,.,TRBJ1-2,TRBD1,TRBV27
TGTGCCAGCAGTTACTTTTCGCAGCCTGGAAACACCATATATTTT,CASSYFSQPGNTIYF,.,TRBJ1-3,.,TRBV6-6
TGTGCCAGCAGTTTTGATCGGGAGGGCACCGGGGAGCTGTTTTTT,CASSFDREGTGELFF,.,TRBJ2-2,TRBD2,TRBV28
TGTGCCAGCAGCTGGTTCGCGGACAGCTACGAGCAGTACTTC,CASSWFADSYEQYF,.,TRBJ2-7,.,TRBV11-2
TGTGCCAGCAGCTTAGTGAACAGGGAGAACACCGGGGAGCTGTTTTTT,CASSLVNRENTGELFF,.,TRBJ2-2,.,TRBV7-2
TGTGCCAGCAGCCAAGGATGGCTAGCGGGACGAGAGCAGTACTTC,CASSQGWLAGREQYF,.,TRBJ2-7,TRBD2,TRBV14
TGTGCCAGCAGTTTGGTACAGGGGGTTTACGAGCAGTACTTC,CASSLVQGVYEQYF,.,TRBJ2-7,TRBD1,TRBV28
TGTGCCAGCAGGGGGTATGAAGCTTTCTTT,CASRGYEAFF,.,TRBJ1-1,.,TRBV28
TGTGCCAGTAGTAAGGGACAGGGGTTGAACACTGAAGCTTTCTTT,CASSKGQGLNTEAFF,.,TRBJ1-1,TRBD1,TRBV19
TGCGCCAGCAGCCTGACCGCCGGGATTAGCACAGATACGCAGTATTTT,CASSLTAGISTDTQYF,.,TRBJ2-3,.,TRBV4-1
TGTGCCAGCAGTTTATTTTTTCGTGAAGCGGCTAGCGGGAGTCAAGATACGCAGTATTTT,CASSLFFREAASGSQDTQYF,.,TRBJ2-3,TRBD2,TRBV28
TGCAGCGCGACAGCTTTCACAGATACGCAGTATTTT,CSATAFTDTQYF,.,TRBJ2-3,.,TRBV29-1
TGCGCCAGCAGCTTGGACTGGATCTCCTACGAGCAGTACTTC,CASSLDWISYEQYF,.,TRBJ2-7,.,TRBV5-1
TGTGCCATCAGTATCCTACTTCGGGACACACGAGGAGGCACTGAAGCTTTCTTT,CAISILLRDTRGGTEAFF,.,TRBJ1-1,.,TRBV10-3
TGTGCCAGCAGTTTCATATGGCCGGCCAGGGAACTAGCGGGAGGGCTCGATGAGCAGTTCTTC,CASSFIWPARELAGGLDEQFF,.,TRBJ2-1,TRBD2,TRBV27
TGTGCCATCAGTGCCCCGGGAGAAATCGGGGAGCTGTTTTTT,CAISAPGEIGELFF,.,TRBJ2-2,.,TRBV10-3
TGTGCCAGCAGCTTAGTGGGACAGGGTTACGAGCAGTACTTC,CASSLVGQGYEQYF,.,TRBJ2-7,TRBD1,TRBV7-2
TGTGCCAGCAGCTTATCTCACCGGGAGGCAAACGAGCAGTACTTC,CASSLSHREANEQYF,.,TRBJ2-7,TRBD2,TRBV7-9
TGCGCCAGCAGCCAAGATCGGGACAGGGCCTACTACGAGCAGTACTTC,CASSQDRDRAYYEQYF,once,TRBJ2-7,TRBD1,TRBV4-3
TGTGCCAGCAGCTTGGTAGAGACAGATACGCAGTATTTT,CASSLVETDTQYF,.,TRBJ2-3,.,TRBV5-8
TGTGCCAGCAGTTACGGTTCTTGGGGGGAGCTGTTTTTT,CASSYGSWGELFF,.,TRBJ2-2,.,TRBV6-5
TGTGCCAGCAGCAGGACAGGGGGGATAAACATTCAGTACTTC,CASSRTGGINIQYF,.,TRBJ2-4,TRBD1,TRBV14
TGCGCCAGCAGTGATGGGATGGTCTATGGCTACACCTTC,CASSDGMVYGYTF,.,TRBJ1-2,.,TRBV10-2
TGTGCCAGCAGCTTAGCTTTCAGGTTGAGGAAAGATGGCTACACCTTC,CASSLAFRLRKDGYTF,.,TRBJ1-2,.,TRBV11-3
TGTGCCAGCAGTTACGCCGGGGGGTTGTCCTATGGCTACACCTTC,CASSYAGGLSYGYTF,.,TRBJ1-2,.,TRBV6-6
TGTGCCAGCAGCTTAGGTGACGGAGCTTTCTTT,CASSLGDGAFF,.,TRBJ1-1,.,TRBV7-2
TGTGCCAGCAGCCCTGGCTCGAATACTGAAGCTTTCTTT,CASSPGSNTEAFF,.,TRBJ1-1,.,TRBV6-5
TGTGCCAGCAGCGCTAACCGAAGGGGCGCAGAAGCTTTCTTT,CASSANRRGAEAFF,.,TRBJ1-1,.,TRBV9
TGTGCCAGCAGACGAGCTAGCGGGAGTACCGGGGAGCTGTTTTTT,CASRRASGSTGELFF,.,TRBJ2-2,TRBD2,TRBV5-6
TGTGCCAGCAGTTTAGTCCCGACTGGGGTTAATGGCTACACCTTC,CASSLVPTGVNGYTF,.,TRBJ1-2,.,TRBV27
TGTGCCAGCAGTTTATCGACAGGGGGGTTCTACGAGCAGTACTTC,CASSLSTGGFYEQYF,.,TRBJ2-7,TRBD1,TRBV27
TGCGCCAGCAGCTTGTTTGTAGTTCGGGAGAGGAATGCAGATACGCAGTATTTT,CASSLFVVRERNADTQYF,.,TRBJ2-3,.,TRBV5-1